This TCR beta chain derives from a study of cytomegalovirus exposure and HLA in healthy donors. PCR primers comprised 60 Vbeta and 13 Jbeta primers. As handled by the study authors: The authors later counted 70 million to 85 million unique TCR beta chains, 8.5 million to 13 million of them shared. Profiling relied on immunoSEQ multiplex PCR, and the TCRdb table lists in-frame clones only, not all of them. That table furnishes V, J and clone size, whereas the DNA furnished D and trimming. The sample yields 150,000 to 200,000 clones, about 80% seen once. This CDR3 contains 15 residues. V gave up 2 bases and J gave up 6 bases; unmatched junction bases: 5. Germline CDR1 reads WSHSY; CDR2 reads SAAADI.

Sequences were obtained from PBMCs. The rearrangement joins TRBV10-2 to TRBJ1-5, with 9 bases aligning to TRBD1. This sequence originates from a woman younger than 45 in good health and CMV-seronegative. DNA of the CDR3: TGCGCCAGCAGTGAGACAGGGGGCGCATTTCAGCCCCAGCATTTT. As protein: CASSETGGAFQPQHF.